These 15 T cell receptor beta chains share one sample of origin, sequenced in a study of cytomegalovirus exposure and HLA in healthy donors. The primer mix had 60 Vbeta and 13 Jbeta primers. Some clones are missing from TCRdb's copy, which holds only in-frame ones; the method was immunoSEQ multiplex PCR. This sample has about 140,000 clones; around 80% occur once, and the top ten carry under 2%. Specimen: PBMCs. These receptors came from a woman between 40 and 50 years old in good health and CMV-seronegative.

The V and J genes are TRBV4-2 and TRBJ2-6, with a weak D call TRBD1 (5 bases). V was pared by 0 bases and J by 4 bases, with 10 bases between. Germline loops: CDR1 LGHNA, CDR2 YNFKEQ. This CDR3 has 16 amino acids. This chain's CDR3 is CASSQDRGSGANVLTF. DNA for the CDR3: TGTGCCAGCAGCCAAGATAGGGGAAGCGGGGCCAACGTCCTGACTTTC.

The genes are TRBV15 and TRBJ2-6, with 7 bases fitting TRBD2. Germline loops: CDR1 LNHNV, CDR2 YYDKDF (reference sequence). CDR3 length equals 15 residues. The ends lost 1 base at V and 10 bases at J; junction bases unmatched: 7. CDR3 amino acids: CATSRGWAGVNVLTF. Written as DNA, the CDR3 is TGTGCCACCAGCAGAGGCTGGGCGGGAGTTAACGTCCTGACTTTC.

V usage is TRBV10-3 and J usage is TRBJ1-2; D is possibly TRBD1 (6 bases). Trimming took 4 bases from V and 8 from J, leaving 11 bases between them. Germline lookup yields CDR1 ENHRY and CDR2 SYGVKD. The CDR3 is 12 residues long. CDR3 in DNA: TGTGCCATCAGTGCAAACAGGGACGGCTACACCTTC. Translated, it gives CAISANRDGYTF.

The chain has TRBV4-3 and TRBJ2-3, with TRBD2 identical over 8 bases. The CDR3 is 17 residues long. The J segment lost 4 bases and the V segment lost 5 bases, leaving 14 bases of the junction unmatched. The germline CDR1 and CDR2 sequences are LGHNA and YSLEER. CDR3 protein: CASSKAAGTSTPDTQYF. CDR3 sequence (DNA): TGCGCCAGCAGCAAAGCCGCTGGGACTAGTACCCCAGATACGCAGTATTTT.

The chain combines TRBV27 with TRBJ2-2, with TRBD1 matching 9 bases. The ends lost 1 base at V and 5 bases at J; junction bases unmatched: 2. The length of the CDR3 is 15 residues. Germline V gene data show CDR1 as MNHEY and CDR2 as SMNVEV (reference sequence). This CDR3 reads CASSLYRGRTGELFF. The CDR3 coding sequence is TGTGCCAGCAGTTTATACAGGGGGCGGACCGGGGAGCTGTTTTTT.

This clone appeared a single time. This chain connects TRBV10-2 to TRBJ1-3, with D unresolved. In germline, CDR1 is WSHSY, CDR2 SAAADI. V lost 3 bases and J lost 0, with 12 bases in between. The CDR3 totals 16 residues. CDR3 region: CASSDGYSSSGNTIYF. The CDR3 nucleotides are TGCGCCAGCAGTGACGGATACAGTAGCTCTGGAAACACCATATATTTT.

This clone showed up just a few times. The genes are TRBV29-1 and TRBJ1-3, with D possibly being TRBD1 (6 bases). V was shortened by 0 bases and J by 4 bases, with 13 bases between the two germline ends. The CDR3 extends over 15 amino acids. Germline loops: CDR1 SQVTM, CDR2 ANQGSEA. The CDR3 coding sequence is TGCAGCGTTGAAGATATCGGGGGGCCGGGAAACACCATATATTTT. Protein product: CSVEDIGGPGNTIYF.

This clone has only a few counts. This chain joins TRBV7-8 and TRBJ1-4, with 9 nucleotides matching TRBD1. The ends lost 5 bases at V and 8 bases at J; junction bases unmatched: 9. There are 15 residues in the CDR3. Germline values: CDR1 SGHVS, CDR2 FQNEAQ. The CDR3 spells CASSKTGGIGEKLFF. Written as DNA, the CDR3 is TGTGCCAGCAGCAAGACAGGGGGGATAGGGGAAAAACTGTTTTTT.

This chain uses TRBV6-5 with TRBJ2-3; a weak D match, TRBD1 (8 bases). This CDR3 is built from 14 residues. Germline V CDR1 and CDR2: MNHEY, SVGAGI. The V and J ends lost 6 bases and 4 bases respectively, with 14 bases between them. CDR3 sequence (DNA): TGTGCCAGCAGAAGGACAGGGAGGGCAGATACGCAGTATTTT. Translating gives CASRRTGRADTQYF.

This clone showed up just a few times. The chain recombines TRBV10-1 with TRBJ2-2; the match to TRBD2 covers 8 bases. The CDR3 is 13 amino acids. Germline loops: CDR1 WNHNN, CDR2 SYGVQD (reference sequence). J lost 7 bases, V lost 6 bases, and 4 bases had no gene match. CDR3 coding DNA: TGCGCCAGCAGCAGCGGGAGTCTCGGGGAGCTGTTTTTT. It specifies CASSSGSLGELFF.

The chain employs TRBV4-1 and TRBJ1-2, with D perhaps matching TRBD1 (5 bases). This CDR3 contains 13 residues. Germline assignment: CDR1 MGHRA and CDR2 YSYEKL. The V end lost 1 base, the J end lost 6 bases, and 9 bases lay between the germline ends. CDR3 residues: CASSQGTFHGYTF. Here the CDR3 DNA reads TGCGCCAGCAGCCAAGGGACATTCCATGGCTACACCTTC.

The rearrangement joins TRBV19 to TRBJ1-5, with D possibly matching TRBD1 (6 bases). This CDR3 comprises 14 residues. The germline V gene has CDR1 LNHDA and CDR2 SQIVND (reference sequence). V shed 4 bases and J shed 6 bases, with 13 bases lying between them. The CDR3 nucleotides are TGTGCCAGTAGTACCGGGACATTCAGTCAGCCCCAGCATTTT. Encoded protein: CASSTGTFSQPQHF. Based on the CDR3 plus reference TRBV19 and TRBJ1-5, the full variable domain is DGGITQSPKYLFRKEGQNVTLSCEQNLNHDAMYWYRQDPGQGLRLIYYSQIVNDFQKGDIAEGYSVSREKKESFPLTVTSAQKNPTAFYLCASSTGTFSQPQHFGDGTRLSIL.

This clone was seen a handful of times. Additional DNA sequences in this sample encode the identical CDR3. This rearrangement joins TRBV5-6 to TRBJ2-7, with TRBD2 identical over 7 bases. V lost 0 bases and J lost 4; bases outside the gene matches: 4. Germline V gene data show CDR1 as SGHDT and CDR2 as YYEEEE. The CDR3 loop spans 14 amino acids. The CDR3 region is CASSLGGGSYEQYF. For the CDR3, the DNA is TGTGCCAGCAGCTTGGGGGGCGGGAGTTACGAGCAGTACTTC.

This rearrangement joins TRBV9 to TRBJ2-7; D remains unclear. The CDR3 totals 14 residues. Looked up from germline, CDR1 is SGDLS and CDR2 is YYNGEE. The ends were cut back, 0 bases at V and 2 bases at J, with 9 bases in the middle. The DNA of the CDR3 is TGTGCCAGCAGCGTAGCTTGGCAAGCCTACGAGCAGTACTTC. Its protein is CASSVAWQAYEQYF.

The rearrangement joins TRBV7-9 to TRBJ2-5; TRBD2 matches at 14 bases. The CDR3 loop spans 17 amino acids. Germline values: CDR1 SEHNR, CDR2 FQNEAQ (reference sequence). Trimming cost V 5 bases and J 4 bases; bases outside gene matches: 9. The CDR3 nucleotides are TGTGCCAGCAGCCGGAGACTAGCGGGAGGGAGGGCAGAGACCCAGTACTTC. Its translation is CASSRRLAGGRAETQYF.